These T cell receptor beta chains were read from a single sample in a study of beta chain features in type 1 diabetes. Only in-frame clones appear in the TCRdb table, and some are missing; sequencing was by immunoSEQ multiplex PCR. The data show roughly 50,000 clones, under 50% seen once. Sequenced sample: Tregs from blood. All receptors derive from a man younger than 40 with type 1 diabetes. The CDR3 runs from the conserved cysteine through the conserved F or W. D genes are given only for firm matches. Clone size is shown for a subset of rows, as once, few, many or a class of expanded clone.

d_call	v_call	clone_size	j_call	cdr3_aa	cdr3_nt
TRBD2	TRBV18	-	TRBJ2-5	CASSPRTAGVQETQYF	TGTGCCAGCTCACCGCGGACGGCGGGAGTTCAAGAGACCCAGTACTTC
-	TRBV5-6	few	TRBJ2-1	CASSSWGGASYNEQFF	TGTGCCAGCAGCTCATGGGGCGGGGCGTCCTACAATGAGCAGTTCTTC
TRBD2	TRBV28	-	TRBJ2-7	CASSLTGGGSYEQYF	TGTGCCAGCAGTTTAACGGGGGGTGGCTCCTACGAGCAGTACTTC
TRBD2	TRBV7-9	-	TRBJ2-1	CASSSSGRGEQFF	TGTGCCAGCAGCAGTAGCGGGAGGGGTGAGCAGTTCTTC
-	TRBV2	few	TRBJ1-5	CASSGSISNQPQHF	TGTGCCAGCAGTGGCAGTATATCTAATCAGCCCCAGCATTTT
-	TRBV2	few	TRBJ1-1	CASGRGEAFF	TGTGCCAGTGGGAGGGGTGAAGCTTTCTTT
-	TRBV10-3	few	TRBJ1-1	CAISDGNRRTEAFF	TGTGCCATCAGTGACGGCAATCGGAGGACTGAAGCTTTCTTT
-	TRBV7-9	-	TRBJ1-3	CASSLLDRGSGNTIYF	TGTGCCAGCAGCTTATTGGACCGGGGCTCTGGAAACACCATATATTTT
-	TRBV7-2	-	TRBJ1-5	CASSFYSNQPQHF	TGTGCCAGCAGTTTCTATAGCAATCAGCCCCAGCATTTT
TRBD1	TRBV7-8	-	TRBJ1-2	CASSLEGQGIGYGYTF	TGTGCCAGCAGCTTAGAGGGACAGGGTATCGGCTATGGCTACACCTTC
-	TRBV5-1	-	TRBJ1-2	CASSPTPPDILNGGYTF	TGCGCCAGCAGCCCCACCCCCCCGGACATCCTTAACGGGGGCTACACCTTC
-	TRBV28	-	TRBJ2-3	CASRGWTASTDTQYF	TGTGCCAGCAGGGGGTGGACAGCTAGCACAGATACGCAGTATTTT
-	TRBV7-9	few	TRBJ2-1	CASSLSAAGNNEQFF	TGTGCCAGCAGCTTATCGGCGGCCGGAAACAATGAGCAGTTCTTC
TRBD1	TRBV18	few	TRBJ1-2	CASSPAQGAYGYTF	TGTGCCAGCTCACCGGCCCAGGGGGCCTATGGCTACACCTTC
TRBD2	TRBV11-1	-	TRBJ2-1	CASSLGLFFSGRAYNEQFF	TGTGCCAGCAGCTTAGGCCTCTTTTTTAGCGGGAGGGCCTACAATGAGCAGTTCTTC
TRBD2	TRBV9	-	TRBJ2-1	CASSVGLAGIEQFF	TGTGCCAGCAGCGTGGGACTAGCGGGAATTGAGCAGTTCTTC
-	TRBV9	-	TRBJ1-1	CASSVVMNTEAFF	TGTGCCAGCAGCGTAGTCATGAACACTGAAGCTTTCTTT
TRBD1	TRBV18	-	TRBJ1-4	CASSDSGQNEKLFF	TGTGCCAGCTCAGATTCGGGACAGAATGAAAAACTGTTTTTT
TRBD2	TRBV7-9	-	TRBJ2-2	CASKRETSGRISNTGELFF	TGTGCCAGCAAACGGGAGACTAGCGGGAGAATTTCGAACACCGGGGAGCTGTTTTTT
TRBD1	TRBV4-3	-	TRBJ1-4	CASSQEQGLGAANEKLFF	TGCGCCAGCAGCCAAGAACAGGGGTTGGGTGCGGCTAATGAAAAACTGTTTTTT
TRBD1	TRBV5-1	-	TRBJ2-1	CASSLTGTGWLAQFF	TGCGCCAGCAGCTTGACGGGGACAGGGTGGTTGGCGCAGTTCTTC
TRBD1	TRBV6-5	-	TRBJ2-1	CASSYMDRGHEQFF	TGTGCCAGCAGTTACATGGACAGGGGTCATGAGCAGTTCTTC
-	TRBV6-6	-	TRBJ1-3	CASSYSEITIYF	TGTGCCAGCAGTTACTCTGAGATCACCATATATTTT
TRBD2	TRBV5-1	few	TRBJ2-5	CASNQAGIAGAQETQYF	TGCGCCAGCAACCAAGCTGGGATAGCGGGAGCCCAAGAGACCCAGTACTTC
TRBD2	TRBV5-1	few	TRBJ2-7	CASRLAGDFPQYF	TGCGCCAGCAGACTAGCGGGAGATTTCCCTCAGTACTTC
-	TRBV6-4	-	TRBJ1-1	CASSREEGLEAFF	TGTGCCAGCAGTCGAGAGGAAGGCCTTGAAGCTTTCTTT
-	TRBV27	-	TRBJ1-5	CASSLYFRSNQPQHF	TGTGCCAGCAGTTTATATTTCAGGTCCAATCAGCCCCAGCATTTT
TRBD2	TRBV7-2	-	TRBJ2-3	CASSPTSGADTQYF	TGTGCCAGCAGTCCTACTAGCGGGGCAGATACGCAGTATTTT
-	TRBV7-3	few	TRBJ2-5	CASSLDGGRGETQYF	TGTGCCAGCAGCCTGGACGGGGGGCGAGGGGAGACCCAGTACTTC
-	TRBV18	-	TRBJ1-2	CASSPEGSYGYTF	TGTGCCAGCTCACCAGAAGGGAGCTATGGCTACACCTTC
TRBD2	TRBV11-3	-	TRBJ2-7	CASSRTSGSGYEQYF	TGTGCCAGCAGTCGAACTAGCGGGAGTGGGTACGAGCAGTACTTC
TRBD1	TRBV5-4	-	TRBJ2-3	CASSFETGAPDTQYF	TGTGCCAGCAGCTTTGAGACAGGGGCCCCAGATACGCAGTATTTT
-	TRBV29-1	few	TRBJ2-3	CSVSLSTDTQYF	TGCAGCGTGTCGCTAAGCACAGATACGCAGTATTTT
TRBD1	TRBV12-5	once	TRBJ1-2	CASAKGTGSGYTF	TGTGCTAGTGCTAAAGGGACAGGCTCGGGCTACACCTTC
TRBD2	TRBV4-1	few	TRBJ2-1	CASSQGASGRSNEQFF	TGCGCCAGCAGCCAAGGCGCTAGCGGGAGATCCAATGAGCAGTTCTTC